This TCR beta chain was profiled in a study of OX40 agonist ivuxolimab in advanced cancers. Using immunoSEQ multiplex PCR, the repertoire was profiled, and TCRdb retains in-frame clones only, with some absent. This sample has about 79,000 clones, with around 86% found just once. Trimming at V came to 5 bases and at J to 6 bases, leaving 6 bases not matched to a gene. The CDR3 contains 14 residues. Germline values: CDR1 SGHTA, CDR2 FQGNSA. The source of this sequence is an adult with an advanced solid tumor such as melanoma, head and neck, liver or kidney cancer. Material: CD4+ or CD8+ T cells sorted from blood, obtained in a trial of the OX40 agonist ivuxolimab. The genes are TRBV7-2 and TRBJ2-3, with 9 nucleotides matching TRBD1. CDR3 sequence (DNA): TGTGCCAGCAGCACAGGACAGGGGAAGGATACGCAGTATTTT. Its protein product is CASSTGQGKDTQYF.